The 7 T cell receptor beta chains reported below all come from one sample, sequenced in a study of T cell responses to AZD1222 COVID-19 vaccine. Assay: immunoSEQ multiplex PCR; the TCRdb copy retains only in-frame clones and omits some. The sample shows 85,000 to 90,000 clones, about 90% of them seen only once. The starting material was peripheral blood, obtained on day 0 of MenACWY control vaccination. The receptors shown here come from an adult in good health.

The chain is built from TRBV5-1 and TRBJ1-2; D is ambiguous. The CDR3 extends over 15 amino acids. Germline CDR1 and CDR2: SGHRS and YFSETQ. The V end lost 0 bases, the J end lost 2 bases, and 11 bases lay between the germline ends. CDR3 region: CASSLEQASNYGYTF. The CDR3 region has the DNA TGCGCCAGCAGCTTGGAGCAGGCCTCCAACTATGGCTACACCTTC.

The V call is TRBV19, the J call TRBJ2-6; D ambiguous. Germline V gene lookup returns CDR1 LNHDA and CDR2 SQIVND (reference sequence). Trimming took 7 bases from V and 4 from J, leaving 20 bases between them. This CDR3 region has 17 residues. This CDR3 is CASTTITQGIGANVLTF. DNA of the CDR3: TGTGCCAGTACCACCATCACGCAAGGGATCGGGGCCAACGTCCTGACTTTC. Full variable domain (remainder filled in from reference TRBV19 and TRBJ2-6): DGGITQSPKYLFRKEGQNVTLSCEQNLNHDAMYWYRQDPGQGLRLIYYSQIVNDFQKGDIAEGYSVSREKKESFPLTVTSAQKNPTAFYLCASTTITQGIGANVLTFGAGSRLTVL.

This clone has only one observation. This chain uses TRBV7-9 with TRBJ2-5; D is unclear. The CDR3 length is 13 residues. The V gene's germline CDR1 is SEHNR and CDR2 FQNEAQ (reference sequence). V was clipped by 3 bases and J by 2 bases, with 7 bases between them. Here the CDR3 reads CASSLQAQETQYF. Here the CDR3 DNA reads TGTGCCAGCAGCTTGCAGGCTCAAGAGACCCAGTACTTC.

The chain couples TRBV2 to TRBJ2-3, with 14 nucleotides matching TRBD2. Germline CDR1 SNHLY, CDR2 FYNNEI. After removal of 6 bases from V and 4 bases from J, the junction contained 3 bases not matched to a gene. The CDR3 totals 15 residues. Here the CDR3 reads CASREGLAGADTQYF. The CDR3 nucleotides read TGTGCCAGCAGAGAGGGACTAGCGGGGGCAGATACGCAGTATTTT.

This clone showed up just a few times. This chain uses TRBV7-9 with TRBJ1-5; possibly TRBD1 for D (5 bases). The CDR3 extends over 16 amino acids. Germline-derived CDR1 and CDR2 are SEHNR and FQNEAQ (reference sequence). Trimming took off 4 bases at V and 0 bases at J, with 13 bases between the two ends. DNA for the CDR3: TGTGCCAGCAGCTCGAGTGGGGGGGTTAGCAATCAGCCCCAGCATTTT. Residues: CASSSSGGVSNQPQHF.

DNA for the CDR3: TGTGCCAGCAGACGAGGGGATGTCGGGACCTCCGACACTGAAGCTTTCTTT. Translation gives CASRRGDVGTSDTEAFF. V gene TRBV28 combines with J gene TRBJ1-1; D may be TRBD1 (5 bases). The V and J ends lost 6 bases and 3 bases respectively, with 23 bases between them. The CDR3 has 17 amino acids. The germline gives CDR1 MDHEN, CDR2 SYDVKM.

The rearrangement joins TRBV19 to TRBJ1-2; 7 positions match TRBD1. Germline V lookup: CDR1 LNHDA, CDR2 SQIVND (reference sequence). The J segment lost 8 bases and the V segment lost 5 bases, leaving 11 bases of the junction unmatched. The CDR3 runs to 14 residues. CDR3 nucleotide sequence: TGTGCCAGTAGTGATACAGGGGCTGGCTACGGCTACACCTTC. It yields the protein CASSDTGAGYGYTF.